The 8 T cell receptor beta chains below come from one sample, sequenced in a study of low-dose radiotherapy and immunotherapy resistance in tumors. As to time point: after trial treatment. Treatment indicated: LDRT plus nivolumab, ipilimumab, low-dose cyclophosphamide and aspirin (RACIN trial). First-strand cDNA used TRAV- and TRBV-specific primers, covering alpha and beta chains. An approximately 19-cycle PCR with a constant-region primer and V-primer adapter amplified TCRs. TCRdb used MiXCR to reprocess the reads, holding one entry per CDR3 protein. Of nearly 60,000 distinct CDR3 sequences listed, about 23% are singletons. The sequencing here drew on PBMCs, taken after low-dose radiotherapy plus immunotherapy. These receptors all stem from a male donor with prostate cancer.

This clonotype occurred many times. V usage is TRBV5-1 and J usage is TRBJ2-1, with D possibly being TRBD2 (6 bases). The germline gives CDR1 SGHRS, CDR2 YFSETQ. The CDR3 spans 16 residues. Trimming removed 0 bases from V and 3 bases from J, with 13 bases in between. The CDR3, as DNA: TGCGCCAGCAGCTTGGACGGGGGTGGTGGCTACAATGAGCAGTTCTTC. It specifies CASSLDGGGGYNEQFF.

This clonotype was counted many times. The V gene is TRBV14, the J gene TRBJ2-3; tentatively, D is TRBD1 (5 bases). The CDR3 sequence is 15 residues long. CDR1 is SGHDN, CDR2 FVKESK, per germline. Between the trimmed V and J ends, which lost 2 bases and 2 bases, there was a span of 11 bases. The CDR3 sequence: CASSQNEGVTDTQYF. The DNA of the CDR3 is TGTGCCAGCAGCCAAAACGAAGGGGTCACAGATACGCAGTATTTT.

This clonotype has more than one count but fewer than ten. This chain uses TRBV6-2 or TRBV6-3 with TRBJ2-3, with unresolved D. V lost 5 bases, J lost 1 base, and 13 bases lay in between. The CDR3 consists of 15 residues. Germline CDR1 and CDR2: MNHEY and SVGEGT. The CDR3 is CASSPYSVRTDTQYF. CDR3 nucleotide sequence: TGTGCCAGCAGTCCGTACAGTGTTCGCACAGATACGCAGTATTTT.

This clonotype is categorized as medium-sized (0.01 to 0.1%). The chain recombines TRBV5-1 with TRBJ2-1; 9 bases match TRBD2. This CDR3 is built from 16 residues. Looked up from germline, CDR1 is SGHRS and CDR2 is YFSETQ. Germline trimming cut 2 bases from V and 2 bases from J; bases unmatched to any gene: 5. The CDR3 DNA is TGCGCCAGCAGCTTCACTAGCGGGCCGACCTACAATGAGCAGTTCTTC. Protein: CASSFTSGPTYNEQFF.

This clonotype appeared many times. The gene calls are TRBV4-1 and TRBJ1-2; maybe TRBD1 (6 bases). Germline V gives CDR1 MGHRA, CDR2 YSYEKL. V shed 4 bases and J shed 3 bases, with 18 bases lying between them. The CDR3 consists of 16 residues. The CDR3 here is CASSRRRGGPDYGYTF. DNA of the CDR3: TGCGCCAGCAGCCGCCGGCGTGGGGGGCCCGACTATGGCTACACCTTC.

This clonotype was seen many times. This chain connects TRBV5-4 to TRBJ2-5, with 12 bases fitting TRBD2. The junction had 4 bases not matched to a gene; V was cut back by 4 bases and J by 0 bases. The CDR3 sequence is 16 residues long. In germline, CDR1 is SGHNT, CDR2 YYREEE (reference sequence). The CDR3 region is CASSGGTSGYQETQYF. The CDR3 nucleotides are TGTGCCAGCAGCGGGGGGACTAGCGGGTACCAAGAGACCCAGTACTTC.

This clonotype has a count of ten or more. The gene calls are TRBV7-2 and TRBJ2-7, with D perhaps assigned TRBD1 or TRBD2 (5 bases each). The CDR3 sequence is 14 residues long. Trimming took 5 bases from V and 2 from J, leaving 13 bases between them. Germline V gives CDR1 SGHTA, CDR2 FQGNSA. The CDR3 sequence: CASSRRQGPYEQYF. CDR3 sequence (DNA): TGTGCCAGCAGCAGGAGGCAGGGACCCTACGAGCAGTACTTC.

This clonotype came up many times. The CDR3 protein is CASSPGTANTEAFF. The DNA for the CDR3 is TGTGCCAGCAGCCCCGGGACGGCGAACACTGAAGCTTTCTTT. The chain recombines TRBV6-1 with TRBJ1-1; TRBD1 is a possible D gene (5 bases). The CDR3 has 14 residues. Germline-derived CDR1 and CDR2 are MNHNS and SASEGT. Trimming shortened V by 6 bases and J by 1 base, and 12 bases separated the two germline ends.